This T cell receptor (beta chain) was profiled in a study of PD-1 blockade in classical Hodgkin lymphoma. As to time point: cycle 4 day 1 (C4D1), after less than 7 weeks of nivolumab. Brentuximab vedotin exposure varied among the patients, all of whom had relapsed after autologous stem cell transplantation. Germline V CDR1 and CDR2: SGDLS, YYNGEE. Trimming left V 1 base short and J 4 bases short, with 8 bases between. This CDR3 region has 13 residues. This clone was seen only once. TCRdb keeps only in-frame clones here, not all; method: immunoSEQ multiplex PCR. The repertoire holds nearly 20,000 clones, with more than 75% as singletons.

Sequenced material: peripheral blood mononuclear cells (PBMCs), taken before the fourth cycle of nivolumab. The chain is built from TRBV9 and TRBJ1-2; tentative D call: TRBD1 (6 bases). This receptor was identified in a human donor with classical Hodgkin lymphoma. CDR3 protein: CASSVTGLYGYTF. The CDR3, as DNA: TGTGCCAGCAGCGTAACAGGGCTCTATGGCTACACCTTC.